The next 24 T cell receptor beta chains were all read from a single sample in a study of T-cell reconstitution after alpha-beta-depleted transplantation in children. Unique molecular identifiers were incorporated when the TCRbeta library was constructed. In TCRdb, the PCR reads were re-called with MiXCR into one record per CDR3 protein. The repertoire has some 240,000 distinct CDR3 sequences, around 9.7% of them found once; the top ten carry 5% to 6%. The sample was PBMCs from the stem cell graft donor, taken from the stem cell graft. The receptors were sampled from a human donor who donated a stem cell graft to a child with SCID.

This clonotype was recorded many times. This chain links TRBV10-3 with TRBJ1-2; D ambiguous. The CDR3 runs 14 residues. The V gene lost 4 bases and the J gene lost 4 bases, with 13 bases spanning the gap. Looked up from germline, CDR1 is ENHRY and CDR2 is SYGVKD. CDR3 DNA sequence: TGTGCCATCAGTGTGTTGCCGGGAGGCTATGGCTACACCTTC. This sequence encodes CAISVLPGGYGYTF.

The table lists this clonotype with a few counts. The CDR3 loop reads CASSEPVGGGSYGYTF. The CDR3 nucleotides read TGCGCCAGCAGTGAGCCCGTCGGGGGCGGAAGCTATGGCTACACCTTC. The chain recombines TRBV10-2 with TRBJ1-2; TRBD1 is a possible D gene (6 bases). V lost 2 bases and J 4 bases, leaving 17 bases between the germline ends. This CDR3 has 16 residues. From germline, CDR1 is WSHSY and CDR2 SAAADI.

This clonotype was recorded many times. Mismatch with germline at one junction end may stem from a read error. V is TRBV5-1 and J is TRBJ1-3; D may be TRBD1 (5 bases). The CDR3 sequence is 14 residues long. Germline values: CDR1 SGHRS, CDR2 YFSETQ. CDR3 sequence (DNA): TGTGCCAGCAGCTTAGAGGGGTCAGGGAACACCATATATTTT. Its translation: CASSLEGSGNTIYF.

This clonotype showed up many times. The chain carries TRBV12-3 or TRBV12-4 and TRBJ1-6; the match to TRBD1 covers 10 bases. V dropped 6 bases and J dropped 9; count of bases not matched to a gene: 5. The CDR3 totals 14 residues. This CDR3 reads CASRRDRGSSPLHF. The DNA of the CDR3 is TGTGCCAGCAGGCGGGACAGGGGTAGTTCACCCCTCCACTTT.

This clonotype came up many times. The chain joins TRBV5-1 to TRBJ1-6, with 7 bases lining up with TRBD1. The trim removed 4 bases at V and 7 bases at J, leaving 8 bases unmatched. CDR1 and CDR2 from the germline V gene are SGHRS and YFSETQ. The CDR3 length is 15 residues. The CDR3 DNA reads TGCGCCAGCAGCGGCACCGGGACAGTCAATTCACCCCTCCACTTT. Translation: CASSGTGTVNSPLHF.

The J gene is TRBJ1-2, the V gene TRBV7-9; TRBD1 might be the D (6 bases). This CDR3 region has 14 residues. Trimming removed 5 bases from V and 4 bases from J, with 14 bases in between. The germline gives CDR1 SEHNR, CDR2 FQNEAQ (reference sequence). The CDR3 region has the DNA TGTGCCAGCAGCCGAAATGCAGGGGTCTATGGCTACACCTTC. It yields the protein CASSRNAGVYGYTF.

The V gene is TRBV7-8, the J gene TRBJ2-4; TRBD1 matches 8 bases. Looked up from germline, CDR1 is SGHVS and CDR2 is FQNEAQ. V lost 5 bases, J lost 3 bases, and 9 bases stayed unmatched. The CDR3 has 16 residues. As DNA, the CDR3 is TGTGCCAGCAGCACCGGGACAGGTGGGGTCAAAAACATTCAGTACTTC. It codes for CASSTGTGGVKNIQYF.

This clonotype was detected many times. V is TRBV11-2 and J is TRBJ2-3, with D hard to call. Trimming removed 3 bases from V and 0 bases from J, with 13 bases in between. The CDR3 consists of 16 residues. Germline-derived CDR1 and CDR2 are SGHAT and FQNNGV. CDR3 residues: CASSFSSPGSTDTQYF. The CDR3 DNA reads TGTGCCAGCAGCTTTTCCAGCCCCGGGAGCACAGATACGCAGTATTTT.

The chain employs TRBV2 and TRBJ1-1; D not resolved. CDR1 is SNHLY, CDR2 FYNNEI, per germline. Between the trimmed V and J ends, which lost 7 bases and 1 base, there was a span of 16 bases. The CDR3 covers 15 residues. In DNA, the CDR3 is TGTGCCAGCAACAGTGGGATGTCCCCGAACACTGAAGCTTTCTTT. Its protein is CASNSGMSPNTEAFF.

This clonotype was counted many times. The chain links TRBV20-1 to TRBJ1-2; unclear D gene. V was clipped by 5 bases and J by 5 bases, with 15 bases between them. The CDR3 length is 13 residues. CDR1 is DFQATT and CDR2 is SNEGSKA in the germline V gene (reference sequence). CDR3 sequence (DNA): TGCAGTGCTCGTACAGCTCGCTCTTATGGCTACACCTTC. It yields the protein CSARTARSYGYTF.

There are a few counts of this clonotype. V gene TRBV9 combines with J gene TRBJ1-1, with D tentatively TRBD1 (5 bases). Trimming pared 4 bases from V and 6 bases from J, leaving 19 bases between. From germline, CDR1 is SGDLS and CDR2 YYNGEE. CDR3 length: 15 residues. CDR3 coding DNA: TGTGCCAGCAGCCCCGAGGGGAGTCCCAACCCTGAAGCTTTCTTT. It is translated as CASSPEGSPNPEAFF.

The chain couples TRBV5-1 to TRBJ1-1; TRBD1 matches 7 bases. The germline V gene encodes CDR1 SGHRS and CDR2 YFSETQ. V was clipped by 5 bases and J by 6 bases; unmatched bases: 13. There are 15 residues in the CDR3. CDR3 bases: TGCGCCAGCAGATTTACCCGACAGGGTGGCGCTGAAGCTTTCTTT. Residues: CASRFTRQGGAEAFF.

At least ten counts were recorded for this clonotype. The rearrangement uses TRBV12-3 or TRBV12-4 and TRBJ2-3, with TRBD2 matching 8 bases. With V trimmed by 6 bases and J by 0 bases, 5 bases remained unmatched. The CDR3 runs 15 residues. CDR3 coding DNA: TGTGCCAGCAGGGTAGCGGGAACTAGCACAGATACGCAGTATTTT. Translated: CASRVAGTSTDTQYF.

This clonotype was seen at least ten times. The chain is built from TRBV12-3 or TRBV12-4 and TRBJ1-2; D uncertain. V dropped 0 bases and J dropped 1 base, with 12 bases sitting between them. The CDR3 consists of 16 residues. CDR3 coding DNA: TGTGCCAGCAGTTTAGCTGGGCCAGAGAATAACTATGGCTACACCTTC. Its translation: CASSLAGPENNYGYTF.

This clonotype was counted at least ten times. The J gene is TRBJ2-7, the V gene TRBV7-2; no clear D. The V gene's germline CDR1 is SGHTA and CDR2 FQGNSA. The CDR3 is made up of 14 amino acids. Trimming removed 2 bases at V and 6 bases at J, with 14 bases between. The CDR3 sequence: CASSLRFLGGEQYF. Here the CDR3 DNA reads TGTGCCAGCAGCTTAAGGTTTCTAGGTGGCGAGCAGTACTTC.

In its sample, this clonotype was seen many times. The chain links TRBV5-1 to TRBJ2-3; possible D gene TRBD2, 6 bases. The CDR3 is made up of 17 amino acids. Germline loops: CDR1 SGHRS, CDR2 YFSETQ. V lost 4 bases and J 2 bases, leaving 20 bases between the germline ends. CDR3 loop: CASSPPNSGGLTDTQYF. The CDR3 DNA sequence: TGCGCCAGCAGCCCACCTAATAGCGGAGGACTCACAGATACGCAGTATTTT.

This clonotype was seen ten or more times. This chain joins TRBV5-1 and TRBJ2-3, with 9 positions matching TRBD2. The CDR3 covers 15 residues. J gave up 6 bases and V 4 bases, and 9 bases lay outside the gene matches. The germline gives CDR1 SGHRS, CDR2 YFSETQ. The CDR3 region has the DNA TGCGCCAGCAGCGCTCTGCGGGGGGGCGGCGATACGCAGTATTTT. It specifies CASSALRGGGDTQYF.

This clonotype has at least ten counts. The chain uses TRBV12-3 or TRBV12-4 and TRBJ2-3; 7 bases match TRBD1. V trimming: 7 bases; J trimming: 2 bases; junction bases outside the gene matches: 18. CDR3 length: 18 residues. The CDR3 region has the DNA TGTGCCAGCACACCCCGATCAGGGGGTTACTCCCCCACAGATACGCAGTATTTT. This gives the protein CASTPRSGGYSPTDTQYF.

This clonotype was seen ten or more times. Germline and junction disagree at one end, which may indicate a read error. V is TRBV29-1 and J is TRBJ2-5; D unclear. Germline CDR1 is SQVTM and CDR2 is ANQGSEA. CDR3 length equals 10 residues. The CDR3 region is CSVRAPLLSF. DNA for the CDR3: TGCAGCGTTAGGGCCCCACTACTTAGCTTC.

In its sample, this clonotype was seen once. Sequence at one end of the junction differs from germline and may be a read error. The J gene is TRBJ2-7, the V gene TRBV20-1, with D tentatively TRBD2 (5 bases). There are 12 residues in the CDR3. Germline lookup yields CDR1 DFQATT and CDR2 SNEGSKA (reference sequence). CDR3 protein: CRASPSGYEQYF. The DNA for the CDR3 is TGCCGTGCTAGCCCCAGTGGTTACGAGCAGTACTTC.

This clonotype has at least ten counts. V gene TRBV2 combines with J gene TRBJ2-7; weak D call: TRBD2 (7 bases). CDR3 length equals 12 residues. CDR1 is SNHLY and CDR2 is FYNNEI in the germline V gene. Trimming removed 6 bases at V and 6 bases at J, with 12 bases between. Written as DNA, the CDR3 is TGTGCCAGCAGCCACAGGGAGGGCGAGCAGTACTTC. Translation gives CASSHREGEQYF.

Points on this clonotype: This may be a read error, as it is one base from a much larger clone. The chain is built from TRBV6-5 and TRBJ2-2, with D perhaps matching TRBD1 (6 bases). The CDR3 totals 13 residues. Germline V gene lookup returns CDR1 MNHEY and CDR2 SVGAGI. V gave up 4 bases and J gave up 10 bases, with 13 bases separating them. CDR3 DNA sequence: TGTGCCAGCAGTTTAACAGGGCCCGCGGAGCTGTTTTTT. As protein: CASSLTGPAELFF.

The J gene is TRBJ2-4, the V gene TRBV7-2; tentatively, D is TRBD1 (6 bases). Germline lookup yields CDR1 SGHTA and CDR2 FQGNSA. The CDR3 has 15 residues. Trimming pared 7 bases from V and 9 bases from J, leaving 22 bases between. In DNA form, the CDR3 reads TGTGCCAGCAACCTAAATACAGGGACCAAGGGCATTCAGTACTTC. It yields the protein CASNLNTGTKGIQYF.

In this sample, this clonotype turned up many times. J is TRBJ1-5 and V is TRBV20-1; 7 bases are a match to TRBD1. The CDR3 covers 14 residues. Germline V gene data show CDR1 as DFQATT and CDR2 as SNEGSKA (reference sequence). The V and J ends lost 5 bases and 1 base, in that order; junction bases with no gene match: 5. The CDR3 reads CSAATGRSNQPQHF. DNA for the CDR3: TGCAGTGCTGCGACAGGGAGGAGCAATCAGCCCCAGCATTTT.